This T cell receptor (beta chain) is drawn from a study of CD8 T cells in ankylosing spondylitis. Worth noting for this clonotype: Its antigen is unidentified.

TCRdb processed the 5' RACE reads anew with MiXCR; each CDR3 protein has one entry. This sample has 180,000 or so distinct CDR3 sequences, with 9.5% to 13% found just once. The CDR3 has 15 residues. Between the trimmed V and J ends, which lost 1 base and 8 bases, there was a span of 14 bases. The study's findings and limits: Disease-associated clones were reportedly significantly overrepresented in matched ankylosing spondylitis synovial fluid. Disease-linked clones bore a CD8+ phenotype and were relatively rare in peripheral blood.

The TCR comes from a male donor with ankylosing spondylitis or in good health (not recorded which). Sequenced material: blood, either unsorted or a sorted T cell fraction (not recorded which). This rearrangement joins TRBV12-3 or TRBV12-4 to TRBJ1-4, with D possibly matching TRBD1 (6 bases). The CDR3: CASSLGLGAGEKLFF. The DNA for the CDR3 is TGTGCCAGCAGTTTAGGGCTGGGGGCGGGAGAAAAACTGTTTTTT.